The present entry profiles one T cell receptor beta chain with its context. Germline loops: CDR1 GTSNPN, CDR2 SVGIG (reference sequence). The CDR3 loop spans 13 amino acids. V was clipped by 5 bases and J by 8 bases, with 15 bases between them. This entry is derived from a study of cytomegalovirus exposure and HLA in healthy donors. PCR involved 60 Vbeta and 13 Jbeta primers. The data were produced by immunoSEQ multiplex PCR, yet TCRdb's version contains in-frame clones alone and is incomplete. Here the sample spans more than 100,000 clones, around 72% being singletons. The chain carries TRBV30 and TRBJ1-4; perhaps TRBD1 as D (5 bases). This receptor was identified in a woman in her late teens or twenties in good health and CMV-seronegative. The sequencing input was PBMCs. The CDR3 protein is CAWGGLRGEKLFF. The CDR3 nucleotides read TGTGCCTGGGGGGGGTTGCGTGGAGAAAAACTGTTTTTT.